These 28 T cell receptor beta chains originate from one sample sequenced in a study of immune evolution from preneoplasia to lung adenocarcinoma. The table came from immunoSEQ multiplex PCR; TCRdb's copy has only in-frame clones and leaves some out. The table has about 4,000 clones, roughly 87% seen once. Sequences were obtained from FFPE minimally invasive lung adenocarcinoma tissue. The receptor set was obtained from an older donor with lung adenocarcinoma.

The rearrangement joins TRBV9 to TRBJ2-2, with D unresolved. The germline V gene encodes CDR1 SGDLS and CDR2 YYNGEE. V was cut by 7 bases and J by 4 bases, with 14 bases left in between. The CDR3 runs 14 residues. CDR3 region: CASSPSHTTGELFF. The CDR3 bases are TGTGCCAGCTCCCCCTCTCATACCACCGGGGAGCTGTTTTTT.

The chain joins TRBV19 to TRBJ1-2; tentatively, D is TRBD1 (6 bases). Germline V CDR1 and CDR2: LNHDA, SQIVND (reference sequence). Trimming left V 4 bases short and J 0 bases short, with 21 bases between. The CDR3 totals 18 residues. The CDR3 DNA reads TGTGCCAGTAGTAGGACGGACAGTCTCGCATCTTCTAACTATGGCTACACCTTC. It is translated as CASSRTDSLASSNYGYTF.

This clone was seen a few times. The gene calls are TRBV30 and TRBJ2-1; TRBD2 aligns across 9 bases. V lost 4 bases to trimming and J lost 1 base; unmatched junction nucleotides: 5. Germline assignment: CDR1 GTSNPN and CDR2 SVGIG (reference sequence). CDR3 size: 15 residues. CDR3 DNA sequence: TGTGCCTGGACCCACCTAGCGGGGTCCTACAATGAGCAGTTCTTC. Its translation: CAWTHLAGSYNEQFF.

The gene calls are TRBV30 and TRBJ1-2, with D possibly matching TRBD1 (6 bases). Germline CDR1 reads GTSNPN; CDR2 reads SVGIG (reference sequence). CDR3 length: 12 amino acids. V was shortened by 3 bases and J by 6 bases, with 11 bases between the two germline ends. The CDR3 is CAWRTGGNGYTF. CDR3 coding DNA: TGTGCCTGGAGGACAGGAGGAAATGGCTACACCTTC.

The chain links TRBV6-6 to TRBJ2-1, with 7 bases fitting TRBD2. The CDR3 loop spans 16 amino acids. Germline V gene data show CDR1 as MNHNY and CDR2 as SVGAGI (reference sequence). Trimming removed 0 bases from V and 0 bases from J; junction bases left unmatched: 2. The CDR3: CASSYSRGSSYNEQFF. The CDR3 bases are TGTGCCAGCAGTTACTCGCGGGGGAGCTCCTACAATGAGCAGTTCTTC.

This sequence joins TRBV7-2 and TRBJ2-1, with 8 bases identical to TRBD2. The germline V gene has CDR1 SGHTA and CDR2 FQGNSA. This CDR3 contains 15 residues. Trimming took 3 bases from V and 0 from J; bases not matched to a gene: 1. CDR3 protein: CASSFSGSSYNEQFF. CDR3 bases: TGTGCCAGCAGCTTCAGCGGGAGCTCCTACAATGAGCAGTTCTTC.

V usage is TRBV7-9 and J usage is TRBJ2-7, with 7 bases that match TRBD1. The CDR3 loop spans 13 amino acids. CDR1 and CDR2 from the germline V gene are SEHNR and FQNEAQ (reference sequence). Unmatched junction bases numbered 2, after V lost 4 bases and J lost 2 bases. The CDR3 coding sequence is TGTGCCAGCAGCTACAGGGGCCCCTACGAGCAGTACTTC. Translation: CASSYRGPYEQYF.

The chain combines TRBV11-2 with TRBJ2-2, with D uncertain. CDR3 length equals 13 residues. Germline V lookup: CDR1 SGHAT, CDR2 FQNNGV. Trimming pared 3 bases from V and 4 bases from J, leaving 6 bases between. The CDR3 coding sequence is TGTGCCAGCAGCTTTCAGGTCACCGGGGAGCTGTTTTTT. This encodes CASSFQVTGELFF.

The chain is built from TRBV6-5 and TRBJ1-2; D is perhaps TRBD1 (5 bases). Per the germline V gene, CDR1 is MNHEY and CDR2 is SVGAGI. There are 13 residues in the CDR3. With 9 bases removed from V and 7 bases from J, the gap between germline ends came to 18 bases. CDR3 sequence reads: CASSRQTLSGYTF. CDR3 nucleotide sequence: TGTGCCAGTAGTAGACAGACCCTTAGTGGCTACACCTTC.

The rearrangement links TRBV30 to TRBJ2-7, with 8 nucleotides matching TRBD1. CDR1 is GTSNPN, CDR2 SVGIG, per germline (reference sequence). This CDR3 has 14 residues. J gave up 1 base and V 4 bases, and 6 bases lay outside the gene matches. Here the CDR3 DNA reads TGTGCCTGGAACGGACAGGGAGAATCCTACGAGCAGTACTTC. It is translated as CAWNGQGESYEQYF.

The chain recombines TRBV4-3 with TRBJ1-4, with 7 bases aligning to TRBD1. J gave up 8 bases and V 0 bases, and 6 bases lay outside the gene matches. CDR1 and CDR2 from the germline V gene are LGHNA and YSLEER. The CDR3 has 15 amino acids. CDR3 nucleotides: TGCGCCAGCAGCCAAGATTGGGGACAGCTGGAAAAACTGTTTTTT. This sequence encodes CASSQDWGQLEKLFF.

This clone was counted once. CDR3 sequence (DNA): TGTGCCAGCAACTTCGGGGGTAACGAGCAGTACTTC. Protein product: CASNFGGNEQYF. The genes are TRBV28 and TRBJ2-7; the D gene is possibly TRBD2 (6 bases). Germline CDR1 and CDR2: MDHEN and SYDVKM. The CDR3 is 12 amino acids. Trimming left V 7 bases short and J 5 bases short, with 12 bases between.

V is TRBV18 and J is TRBJ2-4, with 14 bases identical to TRBD2. Germline-derived CDR1 and CDR2 are KGHSH and LQKENI. This CDR3 has 19 residues. J gave up 1 base and V 4 bases, and 9 bases lay outside the gene matches. As DNA, the CDR3 is TGTGCCAGCTCACTTCTTGGACTAGCGGGAGGTGAGGCCAAAAACATTCAGTACTTC. Translating it yields CASSLLGLAGGEAKNIQYF.

This rearrangement joins TRBV7-8 to TRBJ2-7; 11 nucleotides match TRBD1. CDR1 SGHVS and CDR2 FQNEAQ come from the germline V gene. This CDR3 is built from 17 residues. V was pared by 2 bases and J by 3 bases, with 9 bases of the junction left unmatched. The CDR3 spells CASSLTGTGGLRYEQYF. The DNA for the CDR3 is TGTGCCAGCAGCTTAACCGGGACAGGGGGGTTGCGCTACGAGCAGTACTTC.

In this sample, this clone turned up once. The V and J genes are TRBV7-2 and TRBJ2-1; TRBD1 agrees at 8 bases. Germline V lookup: CDR1 SGHTA, CDR2 FQGNSA. With 5 bases clipped from V and 5 bases from J, the junction kept 5 bases outside the gene matches. This CDR3 has 14 amino acids. The CDR3 DNA reads as TGTGCCAGCAGCAGGACAGGGTCCCACAATGAGCAGTTCTTC. Protein: CASSRTGSHNEQFF.

The rearrangement joins TRBV30 to TRBJ2-7; a weak D match, TRBD2 (5 bases). The V end was cut by 1 base, the J end by 4 bases, with 11 bases between. This CDR3 comprises 13 residues. The V gene's germline CDR1 is GTSNPN and CDR2 SVGIG (reference sequence). Written as DNA, the CDR3 is TGTGCCTGGAGTGGGACCCGGAGGTACGAGCAGTACTTC. This translates into CAWSGTRRYEQYF.

V and J are TRBV27 and TRBJ2-4, with TRBD1 matching over 8 bases. J gave up 3 bases and V 8 bases, and 6 bases lay outside the gene matches. Per germline, CDR1 MNHEY and CDR2 SMNVEV (reference sequence). The CDR3 loop spans 14 amino acids. The chain's CDR3 is CASGETGVKNIQYF. As DNA, the CDR3 is TGTGCCAGCGGGGAGACAGGGGTCAAAAACATTCAGTACTTC.

The rearrangement links TRBV7-3 to TRBJ1-1; the D is unclear. Germline-derived CDR1 and CDR2 are SGHTA and FQGTGA. The CDR3 loop spans 13 amino acids. Trimming took 6 bases from V and 4 from J, leaving 12 bases between them. The CDR3 coding sequence is TGTGCCAGCAGGCAACCTGGGAGCACTGAAGCTTTCTTT. Protein product: CASRQPGSTEAFF.

V usage is TRBV4-2 and J usage is TRBJ1-3, with no clear D. V was shortened by 0 bases and J by 1 base, with 7 bases between the two germline ends. There are 15 residues in the CDR3. CDR1 LGHNA and CDR2 YNFKEQ come from the germline V gene. The CDR3 reads CASSQDLPSGNTIYF. CDR3 in DNA: TGTGCCAGCAGCCAAGACCTTCCATCTGGAAACACCATATATTTT.

This chain connects TRBV9 to TRBJ2-1; TRBD1 matches 9 bases. CDR3 size: 16 residues. V was clipped by 3 bases and J by 6 bases; unmatched bases: 10. Germline CDR1 SGDLS, CDR2 YYNGEE. CDR3 coding DNA: TGTGCCAGCAGCGCAGGAACGGGACAGGGTCGCAATGAGCAGTTCTTC. It codes for CASSAGTGQGRNEQFF.

The V call is TRBV4-1, the J call TRBJ1-2, with D possibly matching TRBD1 (5 bases). Trimming left V 7 bases short and J 7 bases short, with 19 bases between. This CDR3 is built from 14 residues. Germline loops: CDR1 MGHRA, CDR2 YSYEKL. This chain's CDR3 is CASTSTRARGGYTF. Here the CDR3 DNA reads TGCGCCAGCACGTCGACCCGGGCTAGGGGTGGCTACACCTTC.

The chain recombines TRBV18 with TRBJ1-5, with a tentative D call TRBD1 (5 bases). The CDR3 spans 16 residues. The germline V gene has CDR1 KGHSH and CDR2 LQKENI. Trimming pared 6 bases from V and 7 bases from J, leaving 22 bases between. The CDR3 loop reads CASSPDGMGGEQPQHF. In DNA form, the CDR3 reads TGTGCCAGCTCCCCCGACGGTATGGGGGGAGAACAGCCCCAGCATTTT.

A word on this clone: Relative to the germline gene, one junction end is altered; a read error may explain this. The rearrangement joins TRBV11-2 to TRBJ2-7; 7 bases agree with TRBD1. From germline, CDR1 is SGHAT and CDR2 FQNNGV. The CDR3 has 14 residues. The DNA for the CDR3 is TGTGCCAGCAGCCTAGACAGGGTTGATTACGAGCAGTACTTC. Translation gives CASSLDRVDYEQYF.

V and J are TRBV20-1 and TRBJ1-2; D gene unclear. This CDR3 is 11 amino acids long. Trimming removed 7 bases at V and 7 bases at J, with 13 bases between. CDR1 DFQATT and CDR2 SNEGSKA come from the germline V gene (reference sequence). In DNA, the CDR3 is TGCAGTGTAGCCCTGGGTACTGGCTACACCTTC. Its protein product is CSVALGTGYTF.

The chain couples TRBV7-9 to TRBJ2-7, with D possibly being TRBD2 (6 bases). CDR1 and CDR2 from the germline V gene are SEHNR and FQNEAQ (reference sequence). Trimming stripped 5 bases from V and 6 bases from J, with 11 bases between. The CDR3 is 12 residues long. CDR3 sequence reads: CASSDTSTEQYF. The DNA of the CDR3 is TGTGCCAGCAGCGACACTAGCACCGAGCAGTACTTC. Drawing the rest from reference TRBV7-9 and TRBJ2-7, the complete variable domain is DTGVSQNPRHKITKRGQNVTFRCDPISEHNRLYWYRQTLGQGPEFLTYFQNEAQLEKSRLLSDRFSAERPKGSFSTLEIQRTEQGDSAMYLCASSDTSTEQYFGPGTRLTVT.

This chain connects TRBV27 to TRBJ2-7; 10 bases agree with TRBD2. CDR3 length equals 14 residues. J was trimmed by 6 bases and V by 5 bases; bases with no gene match: 7. In germline, CDR1 is MNHEY, CDR2 SMNVEV (reference sequence). CDR3 loop: CASSRSGRVSEQYF. CDR3 nucleotides: TGTGCCAGCAGTAGAAGCGGGAGGGTTAGCGAGCAGTACTTC.

This rearrangement joins TRBV14 to TRBJ1-2; the D is unclear. Looked up from germline, CDR1 is SGHDN and CDR2 is FVKESK. V was cut by 5 bases and J by 6 bases, with 16 bases left in between. This CDR3 region has 14 residues. The CDR3 loop is CASSKTRERDGYTF. The CDR3, as DNA: TGTGCCAGCAGCAAGACGAGGGAGAGGGATGGCTACACCTTC.

There are a few counts of this clone. The chain uses TRBV7-2 and TRBJ2-7; weak D call: TRBD1 (5 bases). The germline V gene has CDR1 SGHTA and CDR2 FQGNSA. CDR3 length: 13 residues. Trimming stripped 5 bases from V and 2 bases from J, with 10 bases between. CDR3 in amino acids: CASSISTAYEQYF. Here the CDR3 DNA reads TGTGCCAGCAGCATATCGACAGCCTACGAGCAGTACTTC.